This T cell receptor (beta chain) was found in a study of blood T cell repertoires in COVID-19. This CDR3 has 15 amino acids. Using immunoSEQ multiplex PCR, the repertoire was profiled, and TCRdb retains in-frame clones only, with some absent. This table holds 260,000 or so clones, roughly 79% found once. The sequenced sample consisted of peripheral blood. This clonotype was obtained from a woman older than 75 with COVID-19, enrolled during active disease. This sequence joins TRBV21-1 and TRBJ1-1; no check of the table's D call, TRBD1, against the DNA was made. TRBV21-1 is a pseudogene locus. CDR3: CASSSSGGRNTEAFF. CDR3 DNA: TGTGCCAGCAGCTCCTCAGGGGGCAGGAACACTGAAGCTTTCTTT.